These 27 T cell receptor beta chains share one sample of origin, sequenced in a study of T cell responses to AZD1222 COVID-19 vaccine. The assay was immunoSEQ multiplex PCR, and TCRdb's table has in-frame clones only and misses some. The repertoire holds about 150,000 clones, roughly 85% seen once, with around 8% in the top ten. This specimen was peripheral blood, taken on day 0 of AZD1222 vaccination. The receptor source for this set is an adult in good health.

The rearrangement joins TRBV6-5 to TRBJ1-2, with D unclear. This CDR3 has 12 residues. Trimming took off 4 bases at V and 2 bases at J, with 5 bases between the two ends. Germline V gene data show CDR1 as MNHEY and CDR2 as SVGAGI. The CDR3 protein is CASSSINYGYTF. CDR3 nucleotides: TGTGCCAGCAGTTCAATAAACTATGGCTACACCTTC.

The chain carries TRBV7-8 and TRBJ1-3; no reliable D call. Germline CDR1 SGHVS, CDR2 FQNEAQ. V was cut by 0 bases and J by 2 bases, with 2 bases left in between. The CDR3 has 13 residues. The CDR3 reads CASSLAAGNTIYF. CDR3 DNA sequence: TGTGCCAGCAGCTTAGCAGCTGGAAACACCATATATTTT.

This clone was found once. This rearrangement joins TRBV5-1 to TRBJ1-2; D is undetermined. Germline CDR1 is SGHRS and CDR2 is YFSETQ. V lost 0 bases, J lost 2 bases, and 8 bases lay in between. The CDR3 length is 14 residues. The DNA of the CDR3 is TGCGCCAGCAGCTTGGGCGCCTGGAACTATGGCTACACCTTC. Translation gives CASSLGAWNYGYTF.

The CDR3 protein is CASSQEVGLAGNTDTQYF. The CDR3 bases are TGTGCCAGCAGCCAAGAAGTGGGACTAGCGGGAAACACAGATACGCAGTATTTT. The J gene is TRBJ2-3, the V gene TRBV3-1 (or the pseudogene TRBV3-2); TRBD2 matches 13 bases. The CDR3 consists of 18 residues. Trimming removed 0 bases from V and 2 bases from J; junction bases left unmatched: 5. Per germline, CDR1 LGHDT and CDR2 YNNKEL (reference sequence).

The chain has TRBV12-5 and TRBJ2-1; 10 positions match TRBD2. This CDR3 comprises 16 residues. Germline CDR1 is LGHNT and CDR2 is FRNRAP. V lost 7 bases to trimming and J lost 6 bases; unmatched junction nucleotides: 12. CDR3 residues: CASVPVGLAGANEQFF. In nucleotides, the CDR3 is TGTGCTAGTGTTCCGGTGGGGCTAGCGGGGGCCAATGAGCAGTTCTTC.

The V call is TRBV6-1, the J call TRBJ2-1, with TRBD1 as a possible D gene (5 bases). This CDR3 region has 14 residues. V lost 2 bases and J 5 bases, leaving 10 bases between the germline ends. The germline gives CDR1 MNHNS, CDR2 SASEGT. The CDR3 here is CASSERSGNNEQFF. CDR3 bases: TGTGCCAGCAGTGAAAGGTCAGGGAACAATGAGCAGTTCTTC.

The chain recombines TRBV7-6 with TRBJ2-3; the D gene could be TRBD1 or TRBD2 (5 bases each). The CDR3 is made up of 14 amino acids. V dropped 0 bases and J dropped 4 bases, with 8 bases sitting between them. The germline V gene encodes CDR1 SGHVS and CDR2 FNYEAQ. CDR3 bases: TGTGCCAGCAGCTTAGCGGGGACCTCAGATACGCAGTATTTT. This gives the protein CASSLAGTSDTQYF.

The chain carries TRBV6-5 and TRBJ1-6; 10 positions match TRBD1. J lost 3 bases, V lost 8 bases, and 4 bases had no gene match. CDR3 length: 15 amino acids. Per germline, CDR1 MNHEY and CDR2 SVGAGI. The CDR3 region has the DNA TGTGCCAGCGGGACAGGGGTTGACTATAATTCACCCCTCCACTTT. Translation: CASGTGVDYNSPLHF.

The genes are TRBV6-5 and TRBJ2-7, with D hard to call. With 2 bases removed from V and 2 bases from J, the gap between germline ends came to 4 bases. Germline values: CDR1 MNHEY, CDR2 SVGAGI. The CDR3 is made up of 12 amino acids. The CDR3 coding sequence is TGTGCCAGCAGTTACGGAACCTACGAGCAGTACTTC. Its translation is CASSYGTYEQYF.

The V gene is TRBV4-1, the J gene TRBJ1-5; D gene unclear. Germline loops: CDR1 MGHRA, CDR2 YSYEKL. CDR3 length equals 13 residues. V was cut by 1 base and J by 5 bases, with 6 bases left in between. The CDR3: CASSQAPDQPQHF. In DNA form, the CDR3 reads TGCGCCAGCAGCCAAGCCCCTGATCAGCCCCAGCATTTT.

CDR3 loop: CATNRGGFTGELFF. The DNA for the CDR3 is TGTGCCACAAACAGGGGGGGTTTCACCGGGGAGCTGTTTTTT. The chain recombines TRBV19 with TRBJ2-2, with a tentative D call TRBD1 (8 bases). V was cut by 10 bases and J by 4 bases, with 16 bases left in between. CDR1 and CDR2 from the germline V gene are LNHDA and SQIVND (reference sequence). The length of the CDR3 is 14 residues. Supplemented by reference TRBV19 and TRBJ2-2, the full variable domain reads DGGITQSPKYLFRKEGQNVTLSCEQNLNHDAMYWYRQDPGQGLRLIYYSQIVNDFQKGDIAEGYSVSREKKESFPLTVTSAQKNPTAFYLCATNRGGFTGELFFGEGSRLTVL.

In its sample, this clone was seen a few times. The rearrangement joins TRBV6-5 to TRBJ2-3; unclear D gene. The CDR3 covers 16 residues. Germline CDR1 reads MNHEY; CDR2 reads SVGAGI. V was pared by 0 bases and J by 0 bases, with 10 bases between. The CDR3 spells CASSYSVSVSTDTQYF. As DNA, the CDR3 is TGTGCCAGCAGTTACTCAGTCAGCGTTAGCACAGATACGCAGTATTTT.

This clone was counted a few times. This chain links TRBV6-1 with TRBJ1-3; 8 nucleotides agree with TRBD1. This CDR3 region has 14 residues. The germline CDR1 and CDR2 sequences are MNHNS and SASEGT. J was trimmed by 4 bases and V by 3 bases; bases with no gene match: 2. The CDR3 sequence is CASSETGAGNTIYF. The CDR3 nucleotides are TGTGCCAGCAGTGAGACAGGGGCAGGAAACACCATATATTTT.

This clone occurred once. The chain employs TRBV19 and TRBJ1-5; no reliable D call. In germline, CDR1 is LNHDA, CDR2 SQIVND (reference sequence). The CDR3 has 15 amino acids. V was cut by 4 bases and J by 0 bases, with 10 bases left in between. The CDR3 region is CASSTNGPSNQPQHF. CDR3 nucleotides: TGTGCCAGTAGTACCAACGGGCCTAGCAATCAGCCCCAGCATTTT.

V and J are TRBV21-1 and TRBJ1-3. TRBV21-1 is tagged as a pseudogene. The CDR3 extends over 15 amino acids. This CDR3 is CASSRTESSGNTIYF. CDR3 DNA sequence: TGTGCCAGCAGCCGGACGGAGAGCTCTGGAAACACCATATATTTT.

The chain carries TRBV4-2 and TRBJ1-2; D call uncertain. The V and J ends lost 1 base and 5 bases respectively, with 11 bases between them. The CDR3 covers 14 residues. Germline CDR1 and CDR2: LGHNA and YNFKEQ. The CDR3 coding sequence is TGTGCCAGCAGCCAAGGAATCCGGACGTATGGCTACACCTTC. Translating it yields CASSQGIRTYGYTF.

The genes are TRBV3-1 (or the pseudogene TRBV3-2) and TRBJ2-7, with D unclear. The CDR3 extends over 13 amino acids. CDR1 is LGHDT and CDR2 is YNNKEL in the germline V gene (reference sequence). V lost 4 bases to trimming and J lost 3 bases, with 10 bases between them. The CDR3 is CASSRPPGYEQYF. Here the CDR3 DNA reads TGTGCCAGCAGCCGACCCCCAGGCTACGAGCAGTACTTC.

This chain joins TRBV14 and TRBJ2-1, with D possibly being TRBD2 (6 bases). The germline gives CDR1 SGHDN, CDR2 FVKESK. This CDR3 spans 13 amino acids. The V gene lost 6 bases and the J gene lost 8 bases, with 14 bases spanning the gap. The CDR3: CASSFWDFDEQFF. The CDR3, as DNA: TGTGCCAGCAGTTTTTGGGACTTCGATGAGCAGTTCTTC. Full variable domain (missing parts from reference TRBV14 and TRBJ2-1): EAGVTQFPSHSVIEKGQTVTLRCDPISGHDNLYWYRRVMGKEIKFLLHFVKESKQDESGMPNNRFLAERTGGTYSTLKVQPAELEDSGVYFCASSFWDFDEQFFGPGTRLTVL.

The CDR3 DNA follows: TGTGCCAGCAGCGGGACTAGCGGCACAGATACGCAGTATTTT. Amino acids: CASSGTSGTDTQYF. This chain joins TRBV2 and TRBJ2-3; TRBD2 agrees at 10 bases. Germline V gene lookup returns CDR1 SNHLY and CDR2 FYNNEI. J was trimmed by 1 base and V by 6 bases; bases with no gene match: 1. This CDR3 contains 14 residues.

This clone was detected a few times. The V call is TRBV28, the J call TRBJ2-7; D not resolved. Germline V gene sequence: CDR1 MDHEN, CDR2 SYDVKM. The CDR3 sequence is 15 residues long. V was trimmed by 6 bases and J by 0 bases, leaving 15 bases between them. CDR3 residues: CASSSPDGFSYEQYF. CDR3 nucleotides: TGTGCCAGCAGCTCCCCGGATGGCTTCTCCTACGAGCAGTACTTC.

This clone was recorded once. The chain has TRBV7-9 and TRBJ2-5; 7 nucleotides agree with TRBD2. The CDR3 is 15 amino acids. V lost 5 bases to trimming and J lost 6 bases; unmatched junction nucleotides: 12. Germline lookup yields CDR1 SEHNR and CDR2 FQNEAQ (reference sequence). DNA of the CDR3: TGTGCCAGCAGCCCTCCGGCGAGCGGGATAAAGACCCAGTACTTC. Amino acid sequence: CASSPPASGIKTQYF.

The chain recombines TRBV18 with TRBJ2-7, with D perhaps TRBD2 (7 bases). V was cut by 2 bases and J by 7 bases, with 21 bases left in between. Germline CDR1 reads KGHSH; CDR2 reads LQKENI. This CDR3 is 16 amino acids long. The CDR3 region has the DNA TGTGCCAGCTCACCAGAGGGGGGGCTGTTCGATTTGGAGCAGTACTTC. It is translated as CASSPEGGLFDLEQYF.

This chain joins TRBV2 and TRBJ1-6, with D uncertain. Germline CDR1 is SNHLY and CDR2 is FYNNEI. The CDR3 length is 11 residues. V lost 6 bases and J lost 8, with 5 bases in between. CDR3 coding DNA: TGTGCCAGCAGGTCAGATTCACCCCTCCACTTT. Its translation is CASRSDSPLHF.

V and J are TRBV29-1 and TRBJ1-2, with a weak D call TRBD1 (5 bases). The CDR3 sequence is 17 residues long. V was trimmed by 7 bases and J by 1 base, leaving 25 bases between them. Germline loops: CDR1 SQVTM, CDR2 ANQGSEA. DNA for the CDR3: TGCAGCGGGGCCAATAAGGTGACAGTTTGGAGTAACTATGGCTACACCTTC. Protein sequence: CSGANKVTVWSNYGYTF.

Here the CDR3 reads CASSARTGMETQYF. The DNA for the CDR3 is TGTGCCAGCAGCGCCCGGACAGGGATGGAGACCCAGTACTTC. The chain carries TRBV9 and TRBJ2-5; 8 bases line up with TRBD1. CDR1 SGDLS and CDR2 YYNGEE come from the germline V gene. Trimming at V came to 3 bases and at J to 5 bases, leaving 6 bases not matched to a gene. This CDR3 is built from 14 residues.

The CDR3 loop is CASPLVRLRDTEAFF. CDR3 in DNA: TGCGCCAGCCCCCTTGTGAGGCTAAGGGACACTGAAGCTTTCTTT. The chain uses TRBV5-1 and TRBJ1-1; D not resolved. CDR1 is SGHRS and CDR2 is YFSETQ in the germline V gene. Trimming pared 7 bases from V and 3 bases from J, leaving 19 bases between. The CDR3 runs 15 residues.

CDR3: CASSSRQALNSPLHF. The CDR3 nucleotides are TGTGCCAGCAGCTCCCGACAGGCCCTAAATTCACCCCTCCACTTT. The chain joins TRBV5-6 to TRBJ1-6; D perhaps matches TRBD1 (6 bases). The V end lost 3 bases, the J end lost 7 bases, and 14 bases lay between the germline ends. There are 15 residues in the CDR3. CDR1 and CDR2 from the germline V gene are SGHDT and YYEEEE.